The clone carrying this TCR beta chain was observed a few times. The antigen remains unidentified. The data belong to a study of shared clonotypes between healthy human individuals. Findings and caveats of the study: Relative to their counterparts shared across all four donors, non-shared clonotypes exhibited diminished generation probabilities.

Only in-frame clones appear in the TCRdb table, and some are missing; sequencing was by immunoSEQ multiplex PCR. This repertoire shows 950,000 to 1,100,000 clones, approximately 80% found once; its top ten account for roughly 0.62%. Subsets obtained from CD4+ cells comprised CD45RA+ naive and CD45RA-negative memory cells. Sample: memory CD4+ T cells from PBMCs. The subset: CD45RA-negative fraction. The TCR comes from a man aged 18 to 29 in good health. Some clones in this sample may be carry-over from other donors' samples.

DNA for the CDR3: TGTGCCATCAGTGTGAACCGGGACAGGAATGGCTACACCTTC. Translation gives CAISVNRDRNGYTF. This chain uses TRBV10-3 with TRBJ1-2; 8 bases are shared with TRBD1. Germline CDR1 reads ENHRY; CDR2 reads SYGVKD. This CDR3 is built from 14 residues. V was pared by 4 bases and J by 6 bases, with 7 bases of the junction left unmatched.